These 10 T cell receptor beta chains were sequenced from one sample in a study of OX40 agonist ivuxolimab in advanced cancers. Here immunoSEQ multiplex PCR was the method, and the copy in TCRdb shows in-frame clones only, minus some. This table has about 67,000 clones, about 85% appearing once. The sample consisted of CD4+ or CD8+ T cells sorted from blood, taken in a trial of the OX40 agonist ivuxolimab. The receptors shown here come from an adult with an advanced solid tumor such as melanoma, head and neck, liver or kidney cancer.

The V call is TRBV11-1, the J call TRBJ2-3; TRBD2 matches 13 bases. The CDR3 runs to 15 residues. Germline values: CDR1 SGHAT, CDR2 FQDESV (reference sequence). V shed 3 bases, J shed 4 bases, and the junction held 1 base outside the gene matches. Here the CDR3 reads CASSFTSGGADTQYF. The DNA for the CDR3 is TGTGCCAGCAGCTTCACTAGCGGGGGGGCAGATACGCAGTATTTT.

The chain employs TRBV6-1 and TRBJ1-1, with D unresolved. Looked up from germline, CDR1 is MNHNS and CDR2 is SASEGT. Trimming stripped 4 bases from V and 2 bases from J, with 8 bases between. This CDR3 comprises 13 residues. This CDR3 is CASSVDFNTEAFF. The CDR3 DNA reads as TGTGCCAGCAGTGTCGACTTTAACACTGAAGCTTTCTTT.

The rearrangement joins TRBV4-3 to TRBJ2-6; D unresolved. V was pared by 0 bases and J by 0 bases, with 3 bases between. Germline values: CDR1 LGHNA, CDR2 YSLEER. There are 15 residues in the CDR3. DNA for the CDR3: TGCGCCAGCAGCCAAGACAGCTCTGGGGCCAACGTCCTGACTTTC. This gives the protein CASSQDSSGANVLTF.

The chain recombines TRBV2 with TRBJ1-1, with D unclear. CDR1 SNHLY and CDR2 FYNNEI come from the germline V gene. The CDR3 has 14 residues. V gave up 4 bases and J gave up 5 bases, with 14 bases separating them. The CDR3, as DNA: TGTGCCAGCAGTGGGCAGGTAGGCCGGACTGAAGCTTTCTTT. It translates to CASSGQVGRTEAFF. The whole variable domain, filled in from reference TRBV2 and TRBJ1-1, reads EPEVTQTPSHQVTQMGQEVILRCVPISNHLYFYWYRQILGQKVEFLVSFYNNEISEKSEIFDDQFSVERPDGSNFTLKIRSTKLEDSAMYFCASSGQVGRTEAFFGQGTRLTVV.

This chain joins TRBV25-1 and TRBJ2-2; 9 bases map to TRBD1. CDR1 and CDR2 from the germline V gene are MGHDK and SYGVNS. The CDR3 has 16 amino acids. With V trimmed by 6 bases and J by 7 bases, 12 bases remained unmatched. The CDR3: CASSNSPGQGFGELFF. The CDR3 nucleotides are TGTGCCAGCAGCAATAGTCCGGGACAGGGTTTCGGGGAGCTGTTTTTT.

The chain carries TRBV28 and TRBJ2-5, with D possibly matching TRBD2 (5 bases). Between the trimmed V and J ends, which lost 7 bases and 3 bases, there was a span of 9 bases. Germline CDR1 and CDR2: MDHEN and SYDVKM. The CDR3 runs 12 residues. The CDR3 DNA is TGTGCCAGCACGGGAAATAAAGAGACCCAGTACTTC. This gives the protein CASTGNKETQYF.

The V and J genes are TRBV29-1 and TRBJ2-1; 7 bases line up with TRBD2. The V segment lost 7 bases and the J segment 2 bases; nucleotides outside the gene matches: 11. The germline V gene has CDR1 SQVTM and CDR2 ANQGSEA. The CDR3 consists of 15 residues. The DNA of the CDR3 is TGCAGCGCAAGAAGGGAGGGAGGGACCTACAATGAGCAGTTCTTC. Translated, it gives CSARREGGTYNEQFF.

The chain joins TRBV6-6 to TRBJ2-7; a weak D match, TRBD2 (7 bases). CDR1 and CDR2 from the germline V gene are MNHNY and SVGAGI (reference sequence). V lost 2 bases and J 2 bases, leaving 13 bases between the germline ends. This CDR3 is 15 amino acids long. The CDR3 coding sequence is TGTGCCAGCAGTTACCCGAGGGGGGGTCCCTACGAGCAGTACTTC. Its translation: CASSYPRGGPYEQYF.

This chain connects TRBV5-6 to TRBJ2-7; D is unresolved. Germline lookup yields CDR1 SGHDT and CDR2 YYEEEE. CDR3 length: 14 amino acids. Trimming shortened V by 2 bases and J by 2 bases, and 11 bases separated the two germline ends. The CDR3 region is CASSFLRPPYEQYF. The CDR3 bases are TGTGCCAGCAGCTTCCTCAGGCCCCCCTACGAGCAGTACTTC.

As for this clone: The same CDR3 also results from other DNA sequences found in this sample. The CDR3, as DNA: TGTGCCAGCAGTGAAGACGGGAATGAAAAACTGTTTTTT. Translated, it gives CASSEDGNEKLFF. This chain joins TRBV2 and TRBJ1-4, with no clear D. V lost 1 base and J lost 5, with 5 bases in between. The CDR3 has 13 residues. Germline lookup yields CDR1 SNHLY and CDR2 FYNNEI.